The rows below give T cell receptor beta chains drawn from one sample of a study of blood T cells in healthy people across ages. TCRdb redid the calling of the 5' RACE reads with MiXCR, one entry per CDR3 protein. The sample contains some 1,000,000 distinct CDR3 sequences, approximately 25% of which appear only once. These data also formed part of another study, on T cells of mothers and their children.

Sequencing was done on a sample of blood. Receptors were obtained from a girl aged 2-10 years in good health. Each CDR3 is given without its conserved first and last residue. Each record gives: J gene, V gene, CDR3 protein.

TRBJ1-2,TRBV29-1,SVETYLDSNYGYT
TRBJ2-7,TRBV20-1,SASTLAGEVSYEQY
TRBJ1-2,TRBV7-6,ASKHNPGTANYGYT
TRBJ2-5,TRBV6-5,ASSKWDNTQETQY
TRBJ2-7,TRBV7-9,ASSFAGDYEQY
TRBJ1-1,TRBV14,ASSQDGGMNTEAF
TRBJ2-1,TRBV7-2,ASSLAPGLAGIEQF
TRBJ1-3,TRBV3-1,ASSQLPLGTGNTIY
TRBJ2-7,TRBV7-2,ASSIRAGTGTYEQY
TRBJ1-1,TRBV6-1,ATVDSLNTEAF
TRBJ2-5,TRBV27,ASRWGTSGQETQY
TRBJ2-3,TRBV9,ASSVDSGRTDTQY
TRBJ2-2,TRBV7-2,ASSSSGGPIGELF
TRBJ2-6,TRBV24-1,ATSPSGANVLT
TRBJ2-1,TRBV12-3/TRBV12-4,ASSLEREDNNEQF
TRBJ1-5,TRBV7-9,ASSPGQGRGSNQPQH
.,TRBV15,ATSSRGGSGYEQY
TRBJ1-1,TRBV20-1,SARDGMGGVAEAF
TRBJ1-5,TRBV3-1,ASSQDGGGNQPQH
TRBJ2-1,TRBV27,ASSLGTGTSVDEQF
TRBJ2-1,TRBV11-3,ASSPDRGFEQF
TRBJ2-1,TRBV10-3,ASLFTGGGEQF
TRBJ2-3,TRBV9,ASSVAGTSGPWTDTQY
TRBJ2-1,TRBV10-3,AISAKTGTDEQF
TRBJ2-7,TRBV11-1,ASNPDRDGTYEQY
TRBJ2-5,TRBV25-1,ASSAGRSSSETQY
TRBJ2-1,TRBV14,ASSQENYNEQF
TRBJ1-2,TRBV28,ASSLGDFH
TRBJ2-5,TRBV25-1,ASSEQGRETQY
TRBJ2-2,TRBV6-2/TRBV6-3,ASSYFLGTVTGELF
TRBJ2-1,TRBV28,ASLRSTQPNEQF
TRBJ2-5,TRBV29-1,SVGGFEETQY
TRBJ2-3,TRBV20-1,SASQTSTDTQY
TRBJ2-1,TRBV11-2,ASSWPGLSSYNEQF
TRBJ2-7,TRBV5-1,ASSLEPANPYEQY
TRBJ1-1,TRBV4-3,ASSQDAVGWKAS
TRBJ1-1,TRBV29-1,SVIYRGRLNTEAF
TRBJ2-1,TRBV4-3,ASSQGSGTYNEQF
TRBJ2-3,TRBV24-1,ATSDPIAGGPADTQY